This T cell receptor (beta chain) was identified in a study of cytomegalovirus exposure and HLA in healthy donors. Study results and limitations: Later analysis placed DRB1 highest and HLA-C lowest in TCR association rates, which differed by HLA locus. Accurate prediction of most subjects' HLA-A and HLA-B alleles from TCR beta sequences was reported. Several of the most significant clusters appeared linked to common viral pathogens, based on a later analysis.

PCR was performed using 60 Vbeta and 13 Jbeta primers. In the original processing: In a later analysis, about 12 million of tens of millions of unique beta chains occurred in at least two donors. TCRdb's table, derived via immunoSEQ multiplex PCR, lists solely in-frame clones and lacks some. V and J calls and clone size are those listed in that table; D and trimming were worked out from the DNA. The data show approximately 59,000 clones, around 80% seen once. Germline CDR1 MDHEN, CDR2 SYDVKM. Trimming took off 11 bases at V and 6 bases at J, with 20 bases between the two ends. The CDR3 spans 14 residues. This clone turned up a few times. Its antigen is currently unknown.

The V call is TRBV28, the J call TRBJ1-5; D not resolved. The clonotype was recovered from a girl under 18 in good health and CMV-seropositive. The sequencing input was PBMCs. Here the CDR3 DNA reads TGTGCCTCCATGTGGCCTTTCTCGGGTCAGCCCCAGCATTTT. Translation: CASMWPFSGQPQHF.